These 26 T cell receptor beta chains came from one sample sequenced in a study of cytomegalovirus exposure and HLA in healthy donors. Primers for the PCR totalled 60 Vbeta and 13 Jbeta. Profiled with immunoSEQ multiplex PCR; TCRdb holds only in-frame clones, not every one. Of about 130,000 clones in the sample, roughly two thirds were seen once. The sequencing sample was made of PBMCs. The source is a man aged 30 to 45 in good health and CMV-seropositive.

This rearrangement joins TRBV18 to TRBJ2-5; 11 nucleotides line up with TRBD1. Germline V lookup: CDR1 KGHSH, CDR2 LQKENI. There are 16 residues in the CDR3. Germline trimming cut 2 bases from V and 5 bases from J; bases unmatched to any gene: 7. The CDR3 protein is CASSPIGGTGGETQYF. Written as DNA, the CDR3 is TGTGCCAGCTCACCAATCGGCGGGACAGGGGGGGAGACCCAGTACTTC.

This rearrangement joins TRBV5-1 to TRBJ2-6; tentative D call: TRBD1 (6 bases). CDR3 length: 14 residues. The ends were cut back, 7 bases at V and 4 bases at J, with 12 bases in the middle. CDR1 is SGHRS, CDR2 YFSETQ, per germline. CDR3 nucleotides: TGCGCCAGCCAGTGGGGGCAAGGGGCCAACGTCCTGACTTTC. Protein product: CASQWGQGANVLTF. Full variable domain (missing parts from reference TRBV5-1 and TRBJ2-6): KAGVTQTPRYLIKTRGQQVTLSCSPISGHRSVSWYQQTPGQGLQFLFEYFSETQRNKGNFPGRFSGRQFSNSRSEMNVSTLELGDSALYLCASQWGQGANVLTFGAGSRLTVL.

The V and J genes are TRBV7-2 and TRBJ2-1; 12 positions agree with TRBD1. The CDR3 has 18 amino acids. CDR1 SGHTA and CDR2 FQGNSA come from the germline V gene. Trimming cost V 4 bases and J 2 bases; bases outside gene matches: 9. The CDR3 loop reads CASSSRDRGQNTYNEQFF. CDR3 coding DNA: TGTGCCAGCAGCTCGAGGGACAGGGGGCAGAACACCTACAATGAGCAGTTCTTC.

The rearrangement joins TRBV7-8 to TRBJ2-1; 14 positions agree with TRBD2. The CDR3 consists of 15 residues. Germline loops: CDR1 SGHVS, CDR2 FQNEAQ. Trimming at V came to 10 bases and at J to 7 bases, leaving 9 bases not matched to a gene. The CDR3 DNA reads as TGTGCCACCAGACTAGCGGGAGGGCAGCAGAATGAGCAGTTCTTC. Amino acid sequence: CATRLAGGQQNEQFF.

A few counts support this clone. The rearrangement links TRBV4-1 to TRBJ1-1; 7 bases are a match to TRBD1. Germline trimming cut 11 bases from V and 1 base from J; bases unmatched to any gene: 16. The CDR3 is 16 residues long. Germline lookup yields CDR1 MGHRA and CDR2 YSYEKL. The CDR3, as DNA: TGCGCCTCACGGCTTGGGCCCCGGGACAGGAACACTGAAGCTTTCTTT. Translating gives CASRLGPRDRNTEAFF.

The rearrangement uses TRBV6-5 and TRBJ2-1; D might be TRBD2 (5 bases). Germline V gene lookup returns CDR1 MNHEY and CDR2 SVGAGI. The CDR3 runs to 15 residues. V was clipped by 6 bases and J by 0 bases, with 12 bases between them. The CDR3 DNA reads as TGTGCCAGCAGGCCCAGGAGGAGCTCCTACAATGAGCAGTTCTTC. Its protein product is CASRPRRSSYNEQFF.

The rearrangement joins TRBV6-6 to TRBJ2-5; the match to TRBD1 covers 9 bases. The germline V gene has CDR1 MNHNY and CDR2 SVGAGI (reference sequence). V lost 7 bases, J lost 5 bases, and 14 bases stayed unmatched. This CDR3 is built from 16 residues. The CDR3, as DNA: TGTGCCAGCAACCTACCTACACAGGGGGCCGGGGAGACCCAGTACTTC. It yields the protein CASNLPTQGAGETQYF.

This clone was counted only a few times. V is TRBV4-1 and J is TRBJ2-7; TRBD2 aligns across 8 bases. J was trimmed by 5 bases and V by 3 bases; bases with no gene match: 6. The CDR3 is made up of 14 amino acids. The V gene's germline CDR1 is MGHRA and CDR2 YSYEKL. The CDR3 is CASSHHSGTDEQYF. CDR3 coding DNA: TGCGCCAGCAGCCACCATAGCGGGACCGACGAGCAGTACTTC.

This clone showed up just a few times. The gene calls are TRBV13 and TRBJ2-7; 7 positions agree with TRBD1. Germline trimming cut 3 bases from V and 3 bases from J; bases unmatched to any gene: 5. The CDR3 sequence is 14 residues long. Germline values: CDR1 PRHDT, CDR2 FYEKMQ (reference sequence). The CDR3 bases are TGTGCCAGCAGCTTGCGAGGGGGCTTCTACGAGCAGTACTTC. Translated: CASSLRGGFYEQYF.

CDR3 in amino acids: CASSYLQGSEQYF. The CDR3 DNA reads TGTGCCAGCAGTTACCTACAGGGGTCCGAGCAGTACTTC. The genes are TRBV6-5 and TRBJ2-7; 7 bases map to TRBD1. This CDR3 has 13 amino acids. In germline, CDR1 is MNHEY, CDR2 SVGAGI. After removal of 2 bases from V and 6 bases from J, the junction contained 4 bases not matched to a gene.

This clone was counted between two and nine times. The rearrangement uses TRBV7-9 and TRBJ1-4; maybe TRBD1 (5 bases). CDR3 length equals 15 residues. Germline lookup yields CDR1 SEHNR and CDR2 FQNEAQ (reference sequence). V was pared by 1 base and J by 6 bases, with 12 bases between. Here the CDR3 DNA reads TGTGCCAGCAGCTTAGGCCGACAGATTGATGAAAAACTGTTTTTT. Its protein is CASSLGRQIDEKLFF.

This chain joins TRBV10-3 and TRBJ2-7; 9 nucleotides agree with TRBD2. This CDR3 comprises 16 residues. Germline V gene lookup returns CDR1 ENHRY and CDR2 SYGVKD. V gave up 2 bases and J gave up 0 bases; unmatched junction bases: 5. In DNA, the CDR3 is TGTGCCATCAGTGAGCCGATAGCGGGGGCCTCCTACGAGCAGTACTTC. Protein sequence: CAISEPIAGASYEQYF.

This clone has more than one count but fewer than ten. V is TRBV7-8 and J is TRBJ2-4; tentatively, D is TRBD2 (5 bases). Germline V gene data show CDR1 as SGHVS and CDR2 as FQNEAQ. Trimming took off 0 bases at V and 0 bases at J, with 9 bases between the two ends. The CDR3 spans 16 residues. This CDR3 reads CASSLARAIAKNIQYF. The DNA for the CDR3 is TGTGCCAGCAGCTTAGCGAGGGCTATAGCCAAAAACATTCAGTACTTC.

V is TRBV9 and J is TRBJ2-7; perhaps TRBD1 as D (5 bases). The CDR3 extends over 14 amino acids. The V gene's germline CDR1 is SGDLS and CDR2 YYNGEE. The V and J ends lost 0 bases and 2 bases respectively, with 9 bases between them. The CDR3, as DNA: TGTGCCAGCAGCGTAGAAGGACACCCCTACGAGCAGTACTTC. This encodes CASSVEGHPYEQYF.

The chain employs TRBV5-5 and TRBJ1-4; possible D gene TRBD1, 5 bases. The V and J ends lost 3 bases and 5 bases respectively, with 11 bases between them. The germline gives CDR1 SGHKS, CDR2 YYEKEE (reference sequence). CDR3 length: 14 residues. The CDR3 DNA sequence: TGTGCCAGCAGCTGGAGGGGAGAGAATGAAAAACTGTTTTTT. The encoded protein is CASSWRGENEKLFF.

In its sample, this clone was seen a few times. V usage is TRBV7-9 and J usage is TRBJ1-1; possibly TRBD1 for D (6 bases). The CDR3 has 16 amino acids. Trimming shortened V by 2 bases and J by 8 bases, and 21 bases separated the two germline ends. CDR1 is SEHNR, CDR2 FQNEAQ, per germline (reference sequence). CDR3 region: CASSLLGAQGSVEAFF. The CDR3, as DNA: TGTGCCAGCAGCTTACTGGGGGCGCAAGGGTCCGTCGAAGCTTTCTTT.

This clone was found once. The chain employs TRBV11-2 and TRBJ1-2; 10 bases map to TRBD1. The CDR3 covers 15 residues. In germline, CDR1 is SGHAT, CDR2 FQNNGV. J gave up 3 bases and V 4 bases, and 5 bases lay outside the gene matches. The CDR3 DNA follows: TGTGCCAGCAGCTACAGACAGGGGGCCTACTATGGCTACACCTTC. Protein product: CASSYRQGAYYGYTF.

CDR3 amino acids: CASSRDRYSYEQYF. The CDR3 DNA is TGTGCCAGTAGCCGGGACAGATACTCCTACGAGCAGTACTTC. The chain joins TRBV19 to TRBJ2-7; 7 bases map to TRBD1. This CDR3 is 14 amino acids long. Trimming cost V 6 bases and J 0 bases; bases outside gene matches: 5. Germline assignment: CDR1 LNHDA and CDR2 SQIVND (reference sequence).

CDR3: CASSIEPGIYEQYF. The CDR3 region has the DNA TGTGCCAGTAGTATAGAGCCGGGGATCTACGAGCAGTACTTC. This sequence joins TRBV19 and TRBJ2-7, with D possibly TRBD2 on 5 matching bases. Germline V gives CDR1 LNHDA, CDR2 SQIVND (reference sequence). This CDR3 spans 14 amino acids. Deletions cut 0 bases from V and 3 bases from J, with 9 bases between.

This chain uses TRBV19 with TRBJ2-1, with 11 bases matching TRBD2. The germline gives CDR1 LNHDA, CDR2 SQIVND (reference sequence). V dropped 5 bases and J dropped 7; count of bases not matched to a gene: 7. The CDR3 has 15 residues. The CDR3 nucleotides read TGTGCCAGTAGTTTACTAGCGGGAGTGGGGAATGAGCAGTTCTTC. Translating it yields CASSLLAGVGNEQFF.

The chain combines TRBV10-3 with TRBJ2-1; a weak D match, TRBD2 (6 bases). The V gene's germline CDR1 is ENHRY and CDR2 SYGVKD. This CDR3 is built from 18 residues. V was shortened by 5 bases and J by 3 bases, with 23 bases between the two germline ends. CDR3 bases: TGTGCCATCAGTTCGTTCTCCGGGGACTCAACGTTCTACAATGAGCAGTTCTTC. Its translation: CAISSFSGDSTFYNEQFF.

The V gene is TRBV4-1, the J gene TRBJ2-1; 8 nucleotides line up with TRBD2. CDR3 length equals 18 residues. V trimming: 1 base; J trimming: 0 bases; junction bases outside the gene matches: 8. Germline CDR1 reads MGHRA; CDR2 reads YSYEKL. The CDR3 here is CASSQVSGGTYSYNEQFF. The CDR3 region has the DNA TGCGCCAGCAGCCAAGTGAGCGGGGGTACCTACTCCTACAATGAGCAGTTCTTC.

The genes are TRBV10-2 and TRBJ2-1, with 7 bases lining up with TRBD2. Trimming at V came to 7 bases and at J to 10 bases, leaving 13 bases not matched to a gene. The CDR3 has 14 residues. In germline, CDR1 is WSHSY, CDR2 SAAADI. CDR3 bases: TGCGCCAGCACTCCTAGCGGCCCCGTTGGAGAGCAGTTCTTC. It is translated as CASTPSGPVGEQFF.

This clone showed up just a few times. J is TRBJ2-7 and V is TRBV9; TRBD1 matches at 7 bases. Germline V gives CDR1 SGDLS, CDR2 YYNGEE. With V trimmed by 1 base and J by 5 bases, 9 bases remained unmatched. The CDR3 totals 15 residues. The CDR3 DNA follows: TGTGCCAGCAGCGTATCCCCCGGGACAGCCCACGAGCAGTACTTC. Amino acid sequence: CASSVSPGTAHEQYF.

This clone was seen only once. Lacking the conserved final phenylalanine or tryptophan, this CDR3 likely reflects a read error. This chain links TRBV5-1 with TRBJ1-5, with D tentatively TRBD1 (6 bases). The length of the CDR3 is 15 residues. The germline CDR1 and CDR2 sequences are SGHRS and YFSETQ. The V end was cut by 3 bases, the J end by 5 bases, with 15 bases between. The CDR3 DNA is TGCGCCAGCAGCTCTACAGGGAACCCGGATCAGCCCCAGCATTCT. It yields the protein CASSSTGNPDQPQHS.

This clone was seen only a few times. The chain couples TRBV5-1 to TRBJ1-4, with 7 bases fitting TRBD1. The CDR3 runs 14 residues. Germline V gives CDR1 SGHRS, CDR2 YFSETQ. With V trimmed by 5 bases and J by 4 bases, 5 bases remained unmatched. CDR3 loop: CASSLTGNNEKLFF. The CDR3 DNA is TGCGCCAGCAGTTTGACAGGGAATAATGAAAAACTGTTTTTT.